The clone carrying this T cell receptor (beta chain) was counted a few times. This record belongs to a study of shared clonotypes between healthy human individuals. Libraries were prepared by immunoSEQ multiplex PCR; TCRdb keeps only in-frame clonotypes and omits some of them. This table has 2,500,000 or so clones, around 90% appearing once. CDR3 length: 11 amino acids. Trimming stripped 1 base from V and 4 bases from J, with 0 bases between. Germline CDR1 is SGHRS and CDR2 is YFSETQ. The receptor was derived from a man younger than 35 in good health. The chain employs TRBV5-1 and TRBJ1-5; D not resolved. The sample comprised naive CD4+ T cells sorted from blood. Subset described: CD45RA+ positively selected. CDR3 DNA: TGCGCCAGCAGCTTGAATCAGCCCCAGCATTTT. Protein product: CASSLNQPQHF.